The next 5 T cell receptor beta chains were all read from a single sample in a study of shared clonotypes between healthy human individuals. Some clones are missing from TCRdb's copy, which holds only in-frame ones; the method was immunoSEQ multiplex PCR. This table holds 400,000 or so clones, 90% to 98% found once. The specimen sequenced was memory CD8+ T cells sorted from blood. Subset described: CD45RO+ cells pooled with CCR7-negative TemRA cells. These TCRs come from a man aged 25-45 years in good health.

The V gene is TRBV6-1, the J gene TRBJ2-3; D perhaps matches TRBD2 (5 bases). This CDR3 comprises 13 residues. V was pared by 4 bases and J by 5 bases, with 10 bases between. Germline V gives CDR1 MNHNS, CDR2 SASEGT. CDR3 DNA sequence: TGTGCCAGCAGTGGGACTCCCTTAGATACGCAGTATTTT. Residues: CASSGTPLDTQYF.

The CDR3 loop reads CASRSREKLFF. In DNA, the CDR3 is TGTGCCAGCAGGAGCAGGGAAAAACTGTTTTTT. V is TRBV2 and J is TRBJ1-4; no reliable D call. The germline V gene encodes CDR1 SNHLY and CDR2 FYNNEI. V was pared by 6 bases and J by 8 bases, with 7 bases between. This CDR3 region has 11 residues.

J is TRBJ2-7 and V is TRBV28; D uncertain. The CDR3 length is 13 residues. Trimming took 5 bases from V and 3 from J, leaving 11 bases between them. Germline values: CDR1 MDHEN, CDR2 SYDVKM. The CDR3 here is CASSGSPIYEQYF. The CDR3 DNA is TGTGCCAGCAGTGGTAGCCCCATCTACGAGCAGTACTTC.

CDR3: CASSLAGRQPQHF. The CDR3 coding sequence is TGTGCCAGCAGCTTAGCAGGGAGACAGCCCCAGCATTTT. The chain links TRBV7-9 to TRBJ1-5; D gene ambiguous. This CDR3 contains 13 residues. Trimming shortened V by 0 bases and J by 7 bases, and 7 bases separated the two germline ends. Germline CDR1 is SEHNR and CDR2 is FQNEAQ (reference sequence).

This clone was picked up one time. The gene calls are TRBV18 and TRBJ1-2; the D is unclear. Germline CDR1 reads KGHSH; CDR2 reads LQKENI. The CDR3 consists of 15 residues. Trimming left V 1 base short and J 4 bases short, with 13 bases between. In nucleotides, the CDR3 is TGTGCCAGCTCACCACTGCCAGCACCAGCCTATGGCTACACCTTC. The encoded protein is CASSPLPAPAYGYTF.